The T cell receptor beta chain described here comes from a study of identical twins. V lost 2 bases, J lost 1 base, and 5 bases lay in between. From germline, CDR1 is DFQATT and CDR2 SNEGSKA (reference sequence). This CDR3 is built from 12 residues. TCRdb reanalysed the 5' RACE reads using MiXCR and keeps one entry per CDR3 protein. The table includes some 210,000 distinct CDR3 sequences, roughly 15% detected once. These data are also associated with another study on T cells expressing NK-cell markers.

Sequencing used CD8+ T cells sorted from blood. The clonotype comes from a woman aged 18-29 years in good health. The V and J genes are TRBV20-1 and TRBJ1-1, with D unclear. This CDR3 is CSARQENTEAFF. Written as DNA, the CDR3 is TGCAGTGCTAGACAGGAGAACACTGAAGCTTTCTTT.